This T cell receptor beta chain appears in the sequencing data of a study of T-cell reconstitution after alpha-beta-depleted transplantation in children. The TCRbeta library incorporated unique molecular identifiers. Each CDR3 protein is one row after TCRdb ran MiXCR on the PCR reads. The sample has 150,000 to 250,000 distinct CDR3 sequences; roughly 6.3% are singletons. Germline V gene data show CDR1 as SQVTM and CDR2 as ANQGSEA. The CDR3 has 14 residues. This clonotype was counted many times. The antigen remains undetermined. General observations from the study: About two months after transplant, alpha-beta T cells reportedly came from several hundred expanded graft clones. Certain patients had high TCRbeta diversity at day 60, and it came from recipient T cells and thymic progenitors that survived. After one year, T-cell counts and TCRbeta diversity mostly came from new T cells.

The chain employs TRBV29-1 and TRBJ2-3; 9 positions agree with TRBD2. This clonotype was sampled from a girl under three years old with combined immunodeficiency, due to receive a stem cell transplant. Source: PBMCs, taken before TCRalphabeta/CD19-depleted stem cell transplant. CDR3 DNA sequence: TGCAGTTCCGCGGGAGGGTCTTGGACAGATACGCAGTATTTT. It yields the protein CSSAGGSWTDTQYF.